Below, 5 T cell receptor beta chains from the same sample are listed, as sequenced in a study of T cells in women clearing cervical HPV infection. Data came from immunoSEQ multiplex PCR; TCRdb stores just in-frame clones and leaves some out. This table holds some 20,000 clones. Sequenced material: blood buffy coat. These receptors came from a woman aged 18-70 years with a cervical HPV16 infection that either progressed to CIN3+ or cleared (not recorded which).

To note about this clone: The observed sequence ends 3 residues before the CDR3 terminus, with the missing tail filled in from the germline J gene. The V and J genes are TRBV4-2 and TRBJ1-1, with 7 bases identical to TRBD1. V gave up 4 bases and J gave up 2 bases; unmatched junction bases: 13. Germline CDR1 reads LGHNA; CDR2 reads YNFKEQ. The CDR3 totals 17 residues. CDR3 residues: CASSPLPTGRRNTEAFF. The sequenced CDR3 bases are TGTGCCAGCAGCCCCTTACCGACAGGGAGAAGAAACACTGAA.

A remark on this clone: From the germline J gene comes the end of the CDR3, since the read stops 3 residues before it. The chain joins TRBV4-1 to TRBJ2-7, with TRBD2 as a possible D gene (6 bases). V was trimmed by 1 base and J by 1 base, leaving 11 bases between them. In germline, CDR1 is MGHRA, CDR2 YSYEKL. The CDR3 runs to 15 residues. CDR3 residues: CASSQVRDSSYEQYF. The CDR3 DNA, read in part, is TGCGCCAGCAGCCAAGTCCGGGACTCTTCCTACGAG.

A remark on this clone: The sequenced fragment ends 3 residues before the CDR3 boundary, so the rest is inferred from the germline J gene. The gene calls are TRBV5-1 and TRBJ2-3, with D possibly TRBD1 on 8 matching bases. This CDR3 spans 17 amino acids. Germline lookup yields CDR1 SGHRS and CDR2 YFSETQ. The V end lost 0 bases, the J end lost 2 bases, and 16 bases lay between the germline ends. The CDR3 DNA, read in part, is TGCGCCAGCAGCTTGGCCACAGGGGGGGGGAACACAGATACG. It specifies CASSLATGGGNTDT. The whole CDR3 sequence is CASSLATGGGNTDTQYF.

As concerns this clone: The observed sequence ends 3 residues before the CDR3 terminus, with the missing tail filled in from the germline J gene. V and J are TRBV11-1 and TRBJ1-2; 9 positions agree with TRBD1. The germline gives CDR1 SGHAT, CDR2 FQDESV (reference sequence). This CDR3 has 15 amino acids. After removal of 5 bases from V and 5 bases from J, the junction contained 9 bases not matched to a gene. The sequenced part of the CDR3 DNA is TGTGCCAGCAGCACAGGGGGCGCAAGTATGTATGGC. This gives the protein CASSTGGASMYG. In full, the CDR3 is CASSTGGASMYGYTF.

Incomplete CDR3 DNA: TGCGCCAGCAGCTTTACAGTGAACACCGGGGAG. It encodes CASSFTVNTGE. The full CDR3 reads CASSFTVNTGELFF. The chain uses TRBV5-1 and TRBJ2-2, with D uncertain. Sequencing ends 3 residues short of the CDR3 end; the germline J gene provides the rest. The germline V gene encodes CDR1 SGHRS and CDR2 YFSETQ. Trimming stripped 2 bases from V and 1 base from J, with 6 bases between. The length of the CDR3 is 14 residues.